The 32 T cell receptor beta chains below come from one sample, sequenced in a study of cytomegalovirus exposure and HLA in healthy donors. The PCR contained 60 Vbeta and 13 Jbeta primers. Profiled with immunoSEQ multiplex PCR; TCRdb holds only in-frame clones, not every one. This table holds 150,000 to 200,000 clones. The sequencing input was PBMCs. The receptors come from a man aged 30 to 45 in good health and CMV-seronegative.

The V call is TRBV19, the J call TRBJ1-3; D possibly corresponds to TRBD2 (5 bases). The tail of the sequence fits TRBJ2-2 better, so the J call may be wrong. This CDR3 region has 14 residues. Looked up from germline, CDR1 is LNHDA and CDR2 is SQIVND (reference sequence). The CDR3 nucleotides are TGTGCCAGTAACACCGGGGTGAACACCGGGGAGCTGTTTTTT. Translating gives CASNTGVNTGELFF.

On this clone itself: At one of its ends the junction is not consistent with the germline gene, which may arise from a read error. The CDR3 DNA follows: TGCGCTGCCAGCGGGAGGGAAAAAAGCTCCTACAATGAGCAGTTCTTC. Its translation: CAASGREKSSYNEQFF. This chain uses TRBV30 with TRBJ2-1, with 10 positions matching TRBD2. CDR1 and CDR2 (germline): GTSNPN, SVGIG (reference sequence). The CDR3 spans 16 residues.

This sequence joins TRBV29-1 and TRBJ2-1, with a tentative D call TRBD2 (7 bases). Germline V gene lookup returns CDR1 SQVTM and CDR2 ANQGSEA. Trimming took 5 bases from V and 2 from J, leaving 13 bases between them. The CDR3 is made up of 14 amino acids. The CDR3 DNA sequence: TGCAGCGTTAGGGGGAGGGGGGCCTACAATGAGCAGTTCTTC. It codes for CSVRGRGAYNEQFF.

The V and J genes are TRBV7-7 and TRBJ2-2; TRBD2 aligns across 8 bases. V trimming: 5 bases; J trimming: 1 base; junction bases outside the gene matches: 3. Per the germline V gene, CDR1 is SSHAT and CDR2 is FNYEAQ (reference sequence). The CDR3 runs 15 residues. The CDR3 reads CASSLSGMNTGELFF. The CDR3 DNA sequence: TGTGCCAGCAGCCTTAGCGGGATGAACACCGGGGAGCTGTTTTTT.

This sequence joins TRBV10-2 and TRBJ2-4; 8 positions agree with TRBD2. V lost 2 bases, J lost 7 bases, and 13 bases stayed unmatched. The CDR3 sequence is 17 residues long. Germline V lookup: CDR1 WSHSY, CDR2 SAAADI. The CDR3 spells CASSETSGYPRRNIQYF. CDR3 nucleotide sequence: TGCGCCAGCAGTGAGACTAGCGGTTACCCAAGGAGGAACATTCAGTACTTC.

The rearrangement uses TRBV6-5 and TRBJ2-7, with D perhaps matching TRBD1 (6 bases). The CDR3 length is 13 residues. V dropped 6 bases and J dropped 7 bases, with 16 bases sitting between them. CDR1 and CDR2 from the germline V gene are MNHEY and SVGAGI. CDR3 coding DNA: TGTGCCAGCAGGAAACAGGGTAATATGGAGCAGTACTTC. It translates to CASRKQGNMEQYF.

The chain is built from TRBV2 and TRBJ2-1; tentatively, D is TRBD2 (5 bases). Trimming cost V 4 bases and J 8 bases, with 12 bases left between them. Germline V gene data show CDR1 as SNHLY and CDR2 as FYNNEI. The CDR3 loop spans 13 amino acids. The CDR3 region has the DNA TGTGCCAGCAGTGCCCGGGCGAGGGATGAGCAGTTCTTC. Translated: CASSARARDEQFF.

The chain joins TRBV4-1 to TRBJ1-2; D is perhaps TRBD1 (5 bases). The germline V gene encodes CDR1 MGHRA and CDR2 YSYEKL. This CDR3 comprises 13 residues. Trimming shortened V by 3 bases and J by 6 bases, and 11 bases separated the two germline ends. The CDR3 region has the DNA TGCGCCAGCAGCCAGGTCGGAGGGGATGGCTACACCTTC. Its translation: CASSQVGGDGYTF.

J is TRBJ2-7 and V is TRBV13; 8 bases are shared with TRBD1. Germline-derived CDR1 and CDR2 are PRHDT and FYEKMQ (reference sequence). After removal of 7 bases from V and 1 base from J, the junction contained 6 bases not matched to a gene. The CDR3 has 14 amino acids. Here the CDR3 reads CASTRGQVSYEQYF. The CDR3 nucleotides read TGTGCCAGCACCCGGGGACAGGTTTCCTACGAGCAGTACTTC.

The V and J genes are TRBV25-1 and TRBJ2-1; 14 bases fit TRBD2. Germline CDR1 is MGHDK and CDR2 is SYGVNS. The J segment lost 5 bases and the V segment lost 3 bases, leaving 3 bases of the junction unmatched. There are 16 residues in the CDR3. The CDR3 sequence: CASSDSTSGRDNEQFF. DNA of the CDR3: TGTGCCAGCAGTGACTCGACTAGCGGGAGGGACAATGAGCAGTTCTTC. The full variable domain, with the rest looked up from reference TRBV25-1 and TRBJ2-1, is EADIYQTPRYLVIGTGKKITLECSQTMGHDKMYWYQQDPGMELHLIHYSYGVNSTEKGDLSSESTVSRIRTEHFPLTLESARPSHTSQYLCASSDSTSGRDNEQFFGPGTRLTVL.

This chain connects TRBV5-1 to TRBJ2-1; 14 nucleotides align to TRBD2. Germline V CDR1 and CDR2: SGHRS, YFSETQ. The CDR3 runs 18 residues. Trimming took 4 bases from V and 6 from J; bases not matched to a gene: 12. The CDR3 loop is CASSPWGTSGSSGNEQFF. CDR3 nucleotides: TGCGCCAGCAGCCCCTGGGGGACTAGCGGGAGTAGTGGCAATGAGCAGTTCTTC.

The chain employs TRBV7-2 and TRBJ1-2; TRBD1 matches at 7 bases. The CDR3 loop spans 15 amino acids. Per germline, CDR1 SGHTA and CDR2 FQGNSA. Germline trimming cut 4 bases from V and 5 bases from J; bases unmatched to any gene: 10. The CDR3 protein is CASSSIRDSRYGYTF. Written as DNA, the CDR3 is TGTGCCAGCAGCTCAATCCGGGACAGCCGATATGGCTACACCTTC.

The chain has TRBV5-1 and TRBJ2-2; 15 nucleotides align to TRBD2. This CDR3 is 15 amino acids long. V lost 5 bases and J lost 14; bases outside the gene matches: 10. CDR1 and CDR2 from the germline V gene are SGHRS and YFSETQ. The CDR3 DNA is TGCGCCAGCAGTCCCGGACTAGCGGGAGGGCAGGTCCTGTTTTTT. Protein product: CASSPGLAGGQVLFF.

The CDR3 sequence: CASSLATGVGYGYTF. Here the CDR3 DNA reads TGCGCCAGCAGCTTGGCCACGGGTGTAGGATATGGCTACACCTTC. V and J are TRBV5-1 and TRBJ1-2, with D hard to call. The CDR3 loop spans 15 amino acids. Germline lookup yields CDR1 SGHRS and CDR2 YFSETQ. V shed 0 bases and J shed 5 bases, with 14 bases lying between them.

This chain joins TRBV5-1 and TRBJ2-3, with 10 bases that match TRBD1. V was clipped by 3 bases and J by 3 bases; unmatched bases: 7. Germline V gene data show CDR1 as SGHRS and CDR2 as YFSETQ. The CDR3 loop spans 16 amino acids. The CDR3 sequence: CASSSGDRGFTDTQYF. In DNA, the CDR3 is TGCGCCAGCAGCTCCGGGGACAGGGGCTTTACAGATACGCAGTATTTT.

The chain employs TRBV4-3 and TRBJ2-3; 8 positions agree with TRBD2. This CDR3 spans 19 amino acids. Unmatched junction bases numbered 17, after V lost 1 base and J lost 5 bases. The germline gives CDR1 LGHNA, CDR2 YSLEER. CDR3 residues: CASSQGVKWREENVDTQYF. For the CDR3, the DNA is TGCGCCAGCAGCCAAGGGGTAAAATGGCGGGAGGAGAATGTAGATACGCAGTATTTT.

V and J are TRBV9 and TRBJ1-2, with TRBD1 matching 7 bases. This CDR3 spans 14 amino acids. Looked up from germline, CDR1 is SGDLS and CDR2 is YYNGEE. After removal of 2 bases from V and 2 bases from J, the junction contained 3 bases not matched to a gene. The CDR3 spells CASSVGTENYGYTF. Here the CDR3 DNA reads TGTGCCAGCAGCGTGGGGACAGAGAACTATGGCTACACCTTC.

The chain couples TRBV6-1 to TRBJ2-5; D not certain. The J call may be in error: the DNA end matches TRBJ2-7 better. The CDR3 extends over 16 amino acids. Germline assignment: CDR1 MNHNS and CDR2 SASEGT. The CDR3 DNA reads TGTGCCAGCAGTGAAGCCGGAGCCCCTTTCTCCTACGAGCAGTACTTC. This encodes CASSEAGAPFSYEQYF.

The chain uses TRBV7-7 and TRBJ2-3, with D unclear. Trimming took off 4 bases at V and 2 bases at J, with 10 bases between the two ends. Looked up from germline, CDR1 is SSHAT and CDR2 is FNYEAQ (reference sequence). This CDR3 has 14 residues. CDR3 coding DNA: TGTGCCAGCAGCTCCGTACACGTCACAGATACGCAGTATTTT. Protein sequence: CASSSVHVTDTQYF.

This rearrangement joins TRBV7-9 to TRBJ1-1; D gene uncertain. V lost 2 bases and J lost 6, with 13 bases in between. Germline V CDR1 and CDR2: SEHNR, FQNEAQ (reference sequence). The length of the CDR3 is 14 residues. CDR3 DNA sequence: TGTGCCAGCAGCTTAACCCGGCAGGCAGCTGAAGCTTTCTTT. Translating it yields CASSLTRQAAEAFF.

The chain has TRBV4-1 and TRBJ2-7; TRBD2 matches 7 bases. This CDR3 has 16 amino acids. V was clipped by 5 bases and J by 4 bases; unmatched bases: 14. Germline CDR1 reads MGHRA; CDR2 reads YSYEKL. The CDR3 loop reads CASSSTRGGSLYEQYF. The CDR3 DNA reads as TGCGCCAGCAGCTCCACGCGGGGCGGGAGTTTGTACGAGCAGTACTTC.

CDR3 loop: CAISDMTGEYGYTF. In DNA, the CDR3 is TGTGCCATCAGTGACATGACAGGGGAATATGGCTACACCTTC. The chain combines TRBV10-3 with TRBJ1-2; 8 nucleotides align to TRBD1. The CDR3 has 14 residues. Germline-derived CDR1 and CDR2 are ENHRY and SYGVKD. J gave up 5 bases and V 3 bases, and 5 bases lay outside the gene matches.

The chain is built from TRBV19 and TRBJ2-7; 10 bases are shared with TRBD1. V was clipped by 4 bases and J by 7 bases; unmatched bases: 4. This CDR3 spans 13 amino acids. Looked up from germline, CDR1 is LNHDA and CDR2 is SQIVND (reference sequence). This CDR3 is CASSRQGADEQYF. The CDR3 nucleotides are TGTGCCAGTAGTAGACAGGGGGCTGATGAGCAGTACTTC.

The CDR3 region is CASSLSGGASGNTIYF. The CDR3 nucleotides are TGTGCCAGCAGTTTATCCGGGGGAGCCTCTGGAAACACCATATATTTT. The chain couples TRBV28 to TRBJ1-3, with a weak D call TRBD1 (5 bases). Trimming took 1 base from V and 0 from J, leaving 10 bases between them. CDR3 length: 16 amino acids. Germline V gene sequence: CDR1 MDHEN, CDR2 SYDVKM.

The CDR3 DNA reads TGTGCCAGCAGTTTCGGGGGACAGGGGGCGACGGGACCTGGGGCCAACGTCCTGACTTTC. This sequence encodes CASSFGGQGATGPGANVLTF. The V and J genes are TRBV28 and TRBJ2-6; 12 bases are shared with TRBD1. After removal of 3 bases from V and 2 bases from J, the junction contained 11 bases not matched to a gene. The germline gives CDR1 MDHEN, CDR2 SYDVKM. This CDR3 spans 20 amino acids.

For this clone: The sample holds other DNA sequences that translate to the same CDR3. CDR3 loop: CASSEAGGRETQYF. CDR3 nucleotides: TGTGCCAGCAGTGAAGCAGGGGGCCGGGAGACCCAGTACTTC. The V call is TRBV2, the J call TRBJ2-5; 7 positions match TRBD1. The length of the CDR3 is 14 residues. V was pared by 0 bases and J by 5 bases, with 3 bases of the junction left unmatched. The germline V gene encodes CDR1 SNHLY and CDR2 FYNNEI.

The V gene is TRBV28, the J gene TRBJ1-5, with TRBD1 identical over 8 bases. Losses at the gene ends were 10 bases for V and 3 bases for J; bases not matched to a gene: 11. Germline loops: CDR1 MDHEN, CDR2 SYDVKM. This CDR3 is 15 amino acids long. The CDR3 here is CATHRAGQDNQPQHF. Written as DNA, the CDR3 is TGTGCCACCCATCGGGCGGGACAGGACAATCAGCCCCAGCATTTT.

This chain uses TRBV30 with TRBJ2-1; 10 bases are shared with TRBD2. The CDR3 contains 15 residues. The V gene end was trimmed by 4 bases and the J gene end by 2 bases; junction bases not matched to a gene: 5. Germline V gene sequence: CDR1 GTSNPN, CDR2 SVGIG (reference sequence). CDR3 nucleotides: TGTGCCTGGACCCTAGCGGGAGTCACCTACAATGAGCAGTTCTTC. Encoded protein: CAWTLAGVTYNEQFF. Drawing the rest from reference TRBV30 and TRBJ2-1, the complete variable domain is SQTIHQWPATLVQPVGSPLSLECTVEGTSNPNLYWYRQAAGRGLQLLFYSVGIGQISSEVPQNLSASRPQDRQFILSSKKLLLSDSGFYLCAWTLAGVTYNEQFFGPGTRLTVL.

This rearrangement joins TRBV2 to TRBJ1-2; the D is unclear. CDR3 length: 14 residues. Germline CDR1 is SNHLY and CDR2 is FYNNEI. Trimming pared 7 bases from V and 13 bases from J, leaving 25 bases between. The CDR3 nucleotides are TGTGCCAGCAATCGAGCGCCGCCGACGGGAGTCTCCACCTTC. As protein: CASNRAPPTGVSTF.

The J gene is TRBJ1-1, the V gene TRBV7-9; perhaps TRBD1 as D (5 bases). The germline V and J ends were trimmed by 3 bases and 3 bases, with 11 bases remaining between them. The CDR3 totals 14 residues. Germline V gene data show CDR1 as SEHNR and CDR2 as FQNEAQ (reference sequence). The CDR3 bases are TGTGCCAGCAGCTTGGGACGCGGGGACACTGAAGCTTTCTTT. Translated: CASSLGRGDTEAFF. The entire variable domain, with the rest obtained from reference TRBV7-9 and TRBJ1-1, is as follows: DTGVSQNPRHKITKRGQNVTFRCDPISEHNRLYWYRQTLGQGPEFLTYFQNEAQLEKSRLLSDRFSAERPKGSFSTLEIQRTEQGDSAMYLCASSLGRGDTEAFFGQGTRLTVV.

The CDR3 is CASYVGGQLFF. The CDR3 DNA sequence: TGTGCCAGCTATGTGGGTGGGCAACTGTTTTTT. This sequence joins TRBV28 and TRBJ1-4; the D is unclear. The length of the CDR3 is 11 residues. CDR1 and CDR2 from the germline V gene are MDHEN and SYDVKM. Trimming shortened V by 8 bases and J by 12 bases, and 13 bases separated the two germline ends. Full variable domain (missing parts from reference TRBV28 and TRBJ1-4): DVKVTQSSRYLVKRTGEKVFLECVQDMDHENMFWYRQDPGLGLRLIYFSYDVKMKEKGDIPEGYSVSREKKERFSLILESASTNQTSMYLCASYVGGQLFFGSGTQLSVL.

The chain joins TRBV7-9 to TRBJ2-5; 13 nucleotides line up with TRBD2. Germline CDR1 and CDR2: SEHNR and FQNEAQ (reference sequence). The CDR3 consists of 18 residues. V shed 3 bases, J shed 2 bases, and the junction held 9 bases outside the gene matches. CDR3 sequence reads: CASSFGLAGAVGQETQYF. The DNA of the CDR3 is TGTGCCAGCAGCTTTGGACTAGCGGGAGCCGTAGGACAAGAGACCCAGTACTTC.